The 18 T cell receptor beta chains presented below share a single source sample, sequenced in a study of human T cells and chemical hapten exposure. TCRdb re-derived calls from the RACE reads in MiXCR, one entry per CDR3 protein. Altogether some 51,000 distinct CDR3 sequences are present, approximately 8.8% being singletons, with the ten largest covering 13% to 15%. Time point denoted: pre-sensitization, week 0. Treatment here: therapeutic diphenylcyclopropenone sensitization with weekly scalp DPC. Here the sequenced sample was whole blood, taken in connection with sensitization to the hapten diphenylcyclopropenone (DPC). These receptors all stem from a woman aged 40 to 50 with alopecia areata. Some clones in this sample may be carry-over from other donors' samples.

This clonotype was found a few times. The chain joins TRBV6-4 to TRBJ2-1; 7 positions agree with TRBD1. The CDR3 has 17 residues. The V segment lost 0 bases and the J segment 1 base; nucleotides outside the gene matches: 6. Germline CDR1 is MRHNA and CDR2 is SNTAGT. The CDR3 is CASSDSQGGRSYNEQFF. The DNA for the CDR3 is TGTGCCAGCAGTGACTCGCAAGGGGGCCGATCCTACAATGAGCAGTTCTTC.

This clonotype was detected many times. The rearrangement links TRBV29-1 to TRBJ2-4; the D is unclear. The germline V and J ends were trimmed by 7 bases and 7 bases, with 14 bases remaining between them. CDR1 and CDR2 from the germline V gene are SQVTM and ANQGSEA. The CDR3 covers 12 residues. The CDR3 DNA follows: TGCAGCGCTCAACCGGGTGATAACATTCAGTACTTC. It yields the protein CSAQPGDNIQYF.

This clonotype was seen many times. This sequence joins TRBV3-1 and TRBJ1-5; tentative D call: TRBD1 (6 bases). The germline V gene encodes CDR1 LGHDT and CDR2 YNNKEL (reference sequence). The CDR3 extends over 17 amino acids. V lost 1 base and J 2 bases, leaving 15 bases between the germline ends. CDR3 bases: TGTGCCAGCAGCCAAGGATTTCAGGGGCTTGGCAATCAGCCCCAGCATTTT. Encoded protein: CASSQGFQGLGNQPQHF. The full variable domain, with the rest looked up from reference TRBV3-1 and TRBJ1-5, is DTAVSQTPKYLVTQMGNDKSIKCEQNLGHDTMYWYKQDSKKFLKIMFSYNNKELIINETVPNRFSPKSPDKAHLNLHINSLELGDSAVYFCASSQGFQGLGNQPQHFGDGTRLSIL.

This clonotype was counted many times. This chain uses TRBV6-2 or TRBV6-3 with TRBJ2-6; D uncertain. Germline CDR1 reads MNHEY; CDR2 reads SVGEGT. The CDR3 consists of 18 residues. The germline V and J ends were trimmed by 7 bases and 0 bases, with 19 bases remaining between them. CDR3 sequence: CASTKTAKVGSGANVLTF. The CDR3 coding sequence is TGTGCCAGCACCAAAACTGCCAAGGTTGGCTCTGGGGCCAACGTCCTGACTTTC.

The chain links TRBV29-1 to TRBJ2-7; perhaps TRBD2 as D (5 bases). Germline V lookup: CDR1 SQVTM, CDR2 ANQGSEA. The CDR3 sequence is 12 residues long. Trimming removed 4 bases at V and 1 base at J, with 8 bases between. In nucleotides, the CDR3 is TGCAGCGTTGTAACGGGATCCTACGAGCAGTACTTC. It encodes CSVVTGSYEQYF.

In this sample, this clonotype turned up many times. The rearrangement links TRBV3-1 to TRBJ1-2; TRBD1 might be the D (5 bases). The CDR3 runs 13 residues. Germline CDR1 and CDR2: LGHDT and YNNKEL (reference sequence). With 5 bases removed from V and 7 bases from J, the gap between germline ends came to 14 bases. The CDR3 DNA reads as TGTGCCAGCAGCTCGGGGCCTGTAGTTGGCTACACCTTC. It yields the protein CASSSGPVVGYTF. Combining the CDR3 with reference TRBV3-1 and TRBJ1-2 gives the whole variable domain DTAVSQTPKYLVTQMGNDKSIKCEQNLGHDTMYWYKQDSKKFLKIMFSYNNKELIINETVPNRFSPKSPDKAHLNLHINSLELGDSAVYFCASSSGPVVGYTFGSGTRLTVV.

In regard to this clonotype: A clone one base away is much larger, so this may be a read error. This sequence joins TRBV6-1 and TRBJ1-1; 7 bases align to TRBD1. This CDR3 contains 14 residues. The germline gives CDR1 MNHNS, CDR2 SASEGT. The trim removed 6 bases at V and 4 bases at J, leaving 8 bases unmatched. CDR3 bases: TGTGCCAGCAGCGCGACAGGGAGCGGCACTGAAGCTTTCTTT. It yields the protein CASSATGSGTEAFF.

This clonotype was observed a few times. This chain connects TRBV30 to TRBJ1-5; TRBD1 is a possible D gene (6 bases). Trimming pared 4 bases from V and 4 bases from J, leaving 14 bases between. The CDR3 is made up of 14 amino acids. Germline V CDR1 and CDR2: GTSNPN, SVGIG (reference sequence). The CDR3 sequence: CAWTEGTSNQPQHF. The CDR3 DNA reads TGTGCCTGGACCGAAGGGACATCGAATCAGCCCCAGCATTTT.

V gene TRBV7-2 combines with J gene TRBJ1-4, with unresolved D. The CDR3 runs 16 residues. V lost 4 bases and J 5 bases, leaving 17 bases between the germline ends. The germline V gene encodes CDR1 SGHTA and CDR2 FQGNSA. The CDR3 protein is CASSSAVVAQNEKLFF. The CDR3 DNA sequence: TGTGCCAGCAGCTCCGCCGTGGTTGCACAGAATGAAAAACTGTTTTTT.

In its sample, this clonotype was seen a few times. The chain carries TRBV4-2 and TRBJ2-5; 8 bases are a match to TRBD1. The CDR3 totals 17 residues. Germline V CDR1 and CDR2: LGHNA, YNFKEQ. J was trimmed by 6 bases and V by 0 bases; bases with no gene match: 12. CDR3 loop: CASSQEGPGTGGKTQYF. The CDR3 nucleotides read TGTGCCAGCAGCCAAGAGGGGCCCGGCACAGGGGGAAAGACCCAGTACTTC.

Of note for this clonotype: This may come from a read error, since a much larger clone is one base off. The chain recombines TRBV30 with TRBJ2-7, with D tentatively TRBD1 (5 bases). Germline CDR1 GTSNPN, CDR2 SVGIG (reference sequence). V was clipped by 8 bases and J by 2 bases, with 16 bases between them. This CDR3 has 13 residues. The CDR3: CARGSSLTYEQYF. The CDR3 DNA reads TGTGCCAGGGGAAGTTCGTTGACCTACGAGCAGTACTTC. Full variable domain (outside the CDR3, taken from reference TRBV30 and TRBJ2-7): SQTIHQWPATLVQPVGSPLSLECTVEGTSNPNLYWYRQAAGRGLQLLFYSVGIGQISSEVPQNLSASRPQDRQFILSSKKLLLSDSGFYLCARGSSLTYEQYFGPGTRLTVT.

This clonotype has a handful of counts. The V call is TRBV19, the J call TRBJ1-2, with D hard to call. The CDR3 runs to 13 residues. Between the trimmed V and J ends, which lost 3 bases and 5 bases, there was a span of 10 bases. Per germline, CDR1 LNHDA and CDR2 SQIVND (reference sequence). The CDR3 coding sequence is TGTGCCAGTAGTATCGACGGACCTTATGGCTACACCTTC. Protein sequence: CASSIDGPYGYTF.

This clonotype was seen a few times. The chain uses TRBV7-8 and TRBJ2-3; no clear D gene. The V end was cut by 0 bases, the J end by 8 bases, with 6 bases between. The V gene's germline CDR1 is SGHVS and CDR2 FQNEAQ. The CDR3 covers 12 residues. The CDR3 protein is CASSLAAGTQYF. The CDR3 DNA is TGTGCCAGCAGCTTAGCCGCTGGTACGCAGTATTTT.

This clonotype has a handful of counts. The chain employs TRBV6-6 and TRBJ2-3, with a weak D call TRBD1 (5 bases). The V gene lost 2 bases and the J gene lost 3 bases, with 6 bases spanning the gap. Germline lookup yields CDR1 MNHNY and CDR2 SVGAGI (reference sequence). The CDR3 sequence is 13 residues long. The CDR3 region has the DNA TGTGCCAGCAGTTACCCAGGGACAGATACGCAGTATTTT. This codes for CASSYPGTDTQYF.

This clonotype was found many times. The CDR3 is CSAKGQGASGNQPQHF. As DNA, the CDR3 is TGCAGTGCTAAGGGACAGGGGGCGAGCGGCAATCAGCCCCAGCATTTT. The chain recombines TRBV20-1 with TRBJ1-5; 12 positions match TRBD1. Germline CDR1 is DFQATT and CDR2 is SNEGSKA (reference sequence). After removal of 4 bases from V and 2 bases from J, the junction contained 6 bases not matched to a gene. The CDR3 length is 16 residues.

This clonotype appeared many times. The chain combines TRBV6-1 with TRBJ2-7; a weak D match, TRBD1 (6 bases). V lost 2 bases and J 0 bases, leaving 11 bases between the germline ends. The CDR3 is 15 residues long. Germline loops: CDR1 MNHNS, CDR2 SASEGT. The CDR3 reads CASSERQGLSYEQYF. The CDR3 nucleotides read TGTGCCAGCAGTGAAAGGCAGGGGCTCTCCTACGAGCAGTACTTC.

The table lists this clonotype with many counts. The CDR3 is CASSLHKNTEAFF. CDR3 nucleotides: TGTGCCAGCAGCTTACATAAGAACACTGAAGCTTTCTTT. This rearrangement joins TRBV7-9 to TRBJ1-1; D remains ambiguous. The germline CDR1 and CDR2 sequences are SEHNR and FQNEAQ (reference sequence). Trimming left V 2 bases short and J 1 base short, with 5 bases between. This CDR3 spans 13 amino acids.

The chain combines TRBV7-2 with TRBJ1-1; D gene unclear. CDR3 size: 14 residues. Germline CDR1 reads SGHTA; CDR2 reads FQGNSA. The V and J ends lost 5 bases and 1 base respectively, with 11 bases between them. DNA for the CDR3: TGTGCCAGCAGCCCGAGAAACAGGAACACTGAAGCTTTCTTT. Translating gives CASSPRNRNTEAFF. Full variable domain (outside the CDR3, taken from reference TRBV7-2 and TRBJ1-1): GAGVSQSPSNKVTEKGKDVELRCDPISGHTALYWYRQSLGQGLEFLIYFQGNSAPDKSGLPSDRFSAERTGGSVSTLTIQRTQQEDSAVYLCASSPRNRNTEAFFGQGTRLTVV.